A single T cell receptor beta chain is shown here with its context. Participants were aged about 18 to 89 years from roughly 26 US areas. This sample stems from a study of blood T cell repertoires in COVID-19. Clones were sequenced by immunoSEQ multiplex PCR, and TCRdb holds only the in-frame ones, with some missing. The data hold around 300,000 clones, with around 91% observed a single time. Looked up from germline, CDR1 is MNHEY and CDR2 is SVGAGI. Trimming cost V 4 bases and J 2 bases, with 6 bases left between them. The CDR3 runs to 13 residues. The rearrangement links TRBV6-5 to TRBJ1-5; D might be TRBD1 (5 bases). Material: PBMCs or T cells enriched from blood (not recorded which). The sequence derives from a woman aged 18-29 years with acute COVID-19. The DNA of the CDR3 is TGTGCCAGCAGTTCGACAGGCAATCAGCCCCAGCATTTT. It translates to CASSSTGNQPQHF.